This TCR beta chain was identified in a study of T cell responses to AZD1222 COVID-19 vaccine. Sequencing used immunoSEQ multiplex PCR; TCRdb keeps in-frame clones, though not all of them. Of 85,000 to 130,000 clones listed, nearly 95% were seen once; the top ten hold less than 5%. The junction had 4 bases not matched to a gene; V was cut back by 8 bases and J by 5 bases. Germline V gives CDR1 MNHEY, CDR2 SVGAGI. The CDR3 spans 14 residues. The chain has TRBV6-5 and TRBJ2-3; 13 nucleotides agree with TRBD2. The sequence was obtained from an adult in good health. Sequenced material: peripheral blood, taken on day 0 of AZD1222 vaccination. The CDR3 loop reads CASGLAGARDTQYF. DNA for the CDR3: TGTGCCAGCGGACTAGCGGGAGCCAGAGATACGCAGTATTTT.